This TCR beta chain was sequenced during a study of cytomegalovirus exposure and HLA in healthy donors. Study results and limitations: Segments of the TCR beta V type were, in most cases, productive about 87% or about 30% of the time in an earlier analysis.

CDR3 length equals 15 residues. The germline V gene encodes CDR1 MNHNS and CDR2 SASEGT. PCR used 60 Vbeta primers and 13 Jbeta primers. Repertoires were generated with immunoSEQ multiplex PCR, while TCRdb's copy carries only in-frame clones and drops some. The table lists over 150,000 clones, approximately 73% of them singletons. Notes on this clone: Antigen unknown.

The gene calls are TRBV6-1 and TRBJ2-5; D perhaps matches TRBD2 (6 bases). The DNA matches TRBJ2-7 better at its end, which makes the J call doubtful. The material sequenced was PBMCs. The clonotype originates from a man aged 50-59 years in good health and CMV-seronegative. CDR3 bases: TGTGCCAGCAGTGAGGGTCCAGGGAGGAGGGACGAGCAGTACTTC. Residues: CASSEGPGRRDEQYF.